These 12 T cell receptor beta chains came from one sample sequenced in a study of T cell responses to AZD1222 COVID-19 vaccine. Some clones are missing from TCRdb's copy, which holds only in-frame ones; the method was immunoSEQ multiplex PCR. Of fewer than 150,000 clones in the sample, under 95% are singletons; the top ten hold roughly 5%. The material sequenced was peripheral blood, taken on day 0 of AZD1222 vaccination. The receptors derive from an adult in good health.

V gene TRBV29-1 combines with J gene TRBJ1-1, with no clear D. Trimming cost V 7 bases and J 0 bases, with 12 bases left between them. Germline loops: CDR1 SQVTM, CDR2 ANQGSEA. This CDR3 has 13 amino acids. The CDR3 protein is CSALRGMNTEAFF. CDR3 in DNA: TGCAGCGCCTTGCGAGGGATGAACACTGAAGCTTTCTTT.

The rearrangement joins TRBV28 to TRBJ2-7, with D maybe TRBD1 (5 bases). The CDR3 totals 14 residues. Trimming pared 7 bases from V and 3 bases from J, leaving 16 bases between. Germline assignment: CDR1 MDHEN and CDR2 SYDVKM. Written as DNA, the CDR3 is TGTGCCAGCAAAGACAGACCGCTTCTCTACGAGCAGTACTTC. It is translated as CASKDRPLLYEQYF.

The CDR3 here is CASSPGGGPANYGYTF. In DNA form, the CDR3 reads TGTGCCAGCAGCCCTGGGGGGGGGCCAGCTAACTATGGCTACACCTTC. V usage is TRBV5-4 and J usage is TRBJ1-2; maybe TRBD1 (6 bases). The ends were cut back, 4 bases at V and 0 bases at J, with 16 bases in the middle. The CDR3 runs 16 residues. Germline CDR1 reads SGHNT; CDR2 reads YYREEE (reference sequence).

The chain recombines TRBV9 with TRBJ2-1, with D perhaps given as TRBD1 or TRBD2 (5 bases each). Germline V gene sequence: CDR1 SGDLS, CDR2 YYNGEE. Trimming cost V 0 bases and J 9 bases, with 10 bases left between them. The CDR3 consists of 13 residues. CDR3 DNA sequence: TGTGCCAGCAGCGTAGGGGACCCCCCTGAGCAGTTCTTC. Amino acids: CASSVGDPPEQFF.

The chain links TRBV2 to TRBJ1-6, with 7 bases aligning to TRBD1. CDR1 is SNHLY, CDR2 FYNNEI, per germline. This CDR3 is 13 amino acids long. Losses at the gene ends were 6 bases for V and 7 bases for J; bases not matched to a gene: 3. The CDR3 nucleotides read TGTGCCAGCAGGACAGGGAAGAATTCACCCCTCCACTTT. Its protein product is CASRTGKNSPLHF.

The CDR3 loop reads CASSPKSSYEQYF. The CDR3 bases are TGCGCCAGCAGCCCCAAAAGTAGTTACGAGCAGTACTTC. The rearrangement joins TRBV4-1 to TRBJ2-7; D gene ambiguous. V lost 4 bases, J lost 4 bases, and 11 bases lay in between. The length of the CDR3 is 13 residues. Germline CDR1 MGHRA, CDR2 YSYEKL.

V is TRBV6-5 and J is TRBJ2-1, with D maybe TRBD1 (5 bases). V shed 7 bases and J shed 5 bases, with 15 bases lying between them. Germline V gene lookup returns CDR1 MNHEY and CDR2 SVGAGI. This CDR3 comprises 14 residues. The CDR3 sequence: CASNLKAGNNEQFF. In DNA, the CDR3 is TGTGCCAGCAACCTTAAAGCAGGGAACAATGAGCAGTTCTTC.

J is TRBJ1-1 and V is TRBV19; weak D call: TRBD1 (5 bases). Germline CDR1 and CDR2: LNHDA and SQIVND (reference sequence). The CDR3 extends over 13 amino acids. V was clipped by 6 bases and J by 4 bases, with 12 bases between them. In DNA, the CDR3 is TGTGCCAGTAGGCAGGGTTTCGGCACTGAAGCTTTCTTT. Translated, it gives CASRQGFGTEAFF.

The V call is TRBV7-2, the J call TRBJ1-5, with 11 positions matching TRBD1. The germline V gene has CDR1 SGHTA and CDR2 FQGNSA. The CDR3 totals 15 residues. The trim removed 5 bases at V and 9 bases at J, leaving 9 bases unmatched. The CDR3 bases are TGTGCCAGCAGCCTAGGACAGGGGGCGCGTTGGCCCCAGCATTTT. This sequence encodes CASSLGQGARWPQHF.

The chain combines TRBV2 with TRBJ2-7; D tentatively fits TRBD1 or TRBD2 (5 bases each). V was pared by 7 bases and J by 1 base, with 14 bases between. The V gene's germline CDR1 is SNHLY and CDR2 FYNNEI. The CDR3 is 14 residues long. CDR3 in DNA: TGTGCCAGCAAGAGGGGACGTGAGTCCTACGAGCAGTACTTC. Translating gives CASKRGRESYEQYF.

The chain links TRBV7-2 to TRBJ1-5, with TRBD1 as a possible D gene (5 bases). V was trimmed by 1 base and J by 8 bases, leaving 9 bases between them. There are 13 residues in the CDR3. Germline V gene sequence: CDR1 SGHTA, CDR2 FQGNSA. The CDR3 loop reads CASSLVGGEPQHF. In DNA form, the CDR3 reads TGTGCCAGCAGCTTAGTCGGGGGGGAGCCCCAGCATTTT.

The CDR3 bases are TGTGCCAGCAGCTTCCGGGACGAGCAGTACTTC. Residues: CASSFRDEQYF. J is TRBJ2-7 and V is TRBV11-2; D unclear. Deletions cut 3 bases from V and 5 bases from J, with 5 bases between. Germline CDR1 reads SGHAT; CDR2 reads FQNNGV. The CDR3 length is 11 residues.